The present TCR beta chain was sequenced within a study of beta chain features in type 1 diabetes. There was one heparinised blood draw per donor, averaging about 116 mL. CD45RO/CCR7/CD25/CD127/CD95/CD27 separated CD4+ naive, central memory, regulatory and stem cell-like memory cells by sorting. All of the isolated RNA was reverse transcribed, so expressed TCRB transcripts were sequenced. Using immunoSEQ multiplex PCR, the repertoire was profiled, and TCRdb retains in-frame clones only, with some absent. The table records roughly 150,000 clones, just over 8% of them present only once. Details on this clone: Its antigen is still unknown.

Trimming cost V 8 bases and J 4 bases, with 14 bases left between them. The germline CDR1 and CDR2 sequences are ENHRY and SYGVKD. The CDR3 is 14 amino acids. General study findings and limits: The study found moderately but significantly shorter TCRB CDR3s in all four CD4+ subsets of Type 1 diabetes patients.

This sequence joins TRBV10-3 and TRBJ2-2, with a tentative D call TRBD2 (5 bases). This clonotype was obtained from a woman under 30 with type 1 diabetes. The sequenced sample consisted of central memory CD4+ T cells from blood. DNA of the CDR3: TGTGCCATCCGGACTGCAAGAGCCACCGGGGAGCTGTTTTTT. Translating it yields CAIRTARATGELFF.